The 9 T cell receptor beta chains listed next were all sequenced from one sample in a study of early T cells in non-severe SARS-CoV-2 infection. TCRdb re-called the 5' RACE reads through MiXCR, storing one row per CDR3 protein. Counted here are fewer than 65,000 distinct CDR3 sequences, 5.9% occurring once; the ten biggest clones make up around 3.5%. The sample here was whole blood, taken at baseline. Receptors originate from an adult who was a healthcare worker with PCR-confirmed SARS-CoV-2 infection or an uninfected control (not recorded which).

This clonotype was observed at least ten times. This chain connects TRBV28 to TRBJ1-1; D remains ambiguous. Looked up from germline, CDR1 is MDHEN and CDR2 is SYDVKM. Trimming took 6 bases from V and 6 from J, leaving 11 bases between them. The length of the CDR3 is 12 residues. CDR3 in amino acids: CASSLLSAEAFF. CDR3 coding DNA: TGTGCCAGCAGCCTACTATCGGCTGAAGCTTTCTTT.

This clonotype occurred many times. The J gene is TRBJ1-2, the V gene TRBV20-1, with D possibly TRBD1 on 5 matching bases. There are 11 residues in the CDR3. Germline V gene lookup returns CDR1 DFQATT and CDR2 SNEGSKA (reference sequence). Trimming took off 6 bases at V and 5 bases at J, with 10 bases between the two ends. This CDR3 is CSATGGYGYTF. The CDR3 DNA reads TGCAGTGCCACCGGGGGATATGGCTACACCTTC.

The CDR3 DNA reads as TGCGCCAGCAGTCGGGGTCCGTCCTACGAGCAGTACTTC. It codes for CASSRGPSYEQYF. The chain couples TRBV10-2 to TRBJ2-7; D possibly corresponds to TRBD2 (5 bases). The CDR3 is 13 residues long. The germline gives CDR1 WSHSY, CDR2 SAAADI. Trimming shortened V by 5 bases and J by 1 base, and 9 bases separated the two germline ends.

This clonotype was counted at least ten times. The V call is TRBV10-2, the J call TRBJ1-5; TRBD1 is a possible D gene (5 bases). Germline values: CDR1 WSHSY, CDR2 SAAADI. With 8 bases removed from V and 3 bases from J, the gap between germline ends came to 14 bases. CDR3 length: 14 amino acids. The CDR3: CASAQGPDNQPQHF. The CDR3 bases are TGCGCCAGCGCCCAGGGTCCAGACAATCAGCCCCAGCATTTT.

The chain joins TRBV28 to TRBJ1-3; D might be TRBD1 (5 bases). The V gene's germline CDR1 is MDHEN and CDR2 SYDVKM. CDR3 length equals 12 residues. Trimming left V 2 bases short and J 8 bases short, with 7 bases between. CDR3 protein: CASSLGGYTIYF. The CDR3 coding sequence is TGTGCCAGCAGTTTAGGGGGATACACCATATATTTT.

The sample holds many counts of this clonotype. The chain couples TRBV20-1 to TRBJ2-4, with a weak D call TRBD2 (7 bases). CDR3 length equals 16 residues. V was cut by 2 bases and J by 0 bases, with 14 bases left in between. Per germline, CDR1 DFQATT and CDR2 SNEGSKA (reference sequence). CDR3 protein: CSARKPGGLAKNIQYF. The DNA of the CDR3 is TGCAGTGCTAGAAAGCCGGGGGGCTTAGCCAAAAACATTCAGTACTTC.

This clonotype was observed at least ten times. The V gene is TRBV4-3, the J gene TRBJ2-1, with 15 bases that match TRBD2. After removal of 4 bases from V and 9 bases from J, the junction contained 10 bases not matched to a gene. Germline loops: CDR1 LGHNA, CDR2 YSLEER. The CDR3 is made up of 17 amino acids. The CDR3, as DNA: TGCGCCAGCAGCCGATACGGACTAGCGGGAGGGCAGTTTGAGCAGTTCTTC. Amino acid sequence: CASSRYGLAGGQFEQFF.

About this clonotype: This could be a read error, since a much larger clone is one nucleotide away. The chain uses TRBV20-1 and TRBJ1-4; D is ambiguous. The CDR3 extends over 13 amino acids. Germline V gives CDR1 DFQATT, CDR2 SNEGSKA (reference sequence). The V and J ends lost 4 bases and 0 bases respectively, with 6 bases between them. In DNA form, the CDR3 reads TGCAGTGCTAAGCTGCCAACTAATGAAAAACTGTTTTTT. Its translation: CSAKLPTNEKLFF.

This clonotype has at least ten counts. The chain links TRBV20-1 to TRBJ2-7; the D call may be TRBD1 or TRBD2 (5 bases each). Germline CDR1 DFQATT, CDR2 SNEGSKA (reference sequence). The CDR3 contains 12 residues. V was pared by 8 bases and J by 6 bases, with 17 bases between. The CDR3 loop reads CSPGDQTSEQYF. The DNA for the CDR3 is TGCAGTCCCGGGGACCAGACATCCGAGCAGTACTTC.